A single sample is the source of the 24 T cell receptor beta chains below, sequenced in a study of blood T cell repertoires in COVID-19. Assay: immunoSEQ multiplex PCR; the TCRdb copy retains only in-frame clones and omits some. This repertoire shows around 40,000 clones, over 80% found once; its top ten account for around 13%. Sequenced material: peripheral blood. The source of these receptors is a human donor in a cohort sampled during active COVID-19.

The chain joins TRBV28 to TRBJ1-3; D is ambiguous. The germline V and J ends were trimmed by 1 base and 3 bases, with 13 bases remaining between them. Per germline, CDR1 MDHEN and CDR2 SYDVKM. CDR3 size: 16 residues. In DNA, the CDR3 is TGTGCCAGCAGTTTATCGCGGCCGGGTGGTGGAAACACCATATATTTT. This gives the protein CASSLSRPGGGNTIYF.

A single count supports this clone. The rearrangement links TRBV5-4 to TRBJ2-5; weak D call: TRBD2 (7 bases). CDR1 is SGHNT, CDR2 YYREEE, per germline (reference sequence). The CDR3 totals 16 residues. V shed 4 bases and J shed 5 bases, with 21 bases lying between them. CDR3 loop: CASSKGRGAVEETQYF. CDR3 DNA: TGTGCCAGCAGCAAGGGGAGGGGGGCGGTGGAGGAGACCCAGTACTTC.

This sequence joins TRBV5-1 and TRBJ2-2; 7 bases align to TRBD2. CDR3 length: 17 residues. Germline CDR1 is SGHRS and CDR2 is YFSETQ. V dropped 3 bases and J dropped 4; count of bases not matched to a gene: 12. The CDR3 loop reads CASSSWRTRSGTGELFF. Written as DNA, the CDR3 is TGCGCCAGCAGCTCCTGGAGGACTAGGAGTGGCACCGGGGAGCTGTTTTTT.

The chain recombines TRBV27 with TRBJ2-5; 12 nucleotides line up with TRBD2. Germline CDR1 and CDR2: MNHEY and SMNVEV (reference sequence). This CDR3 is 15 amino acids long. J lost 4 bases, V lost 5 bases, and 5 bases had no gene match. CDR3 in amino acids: CASSLGLAGRETQYF. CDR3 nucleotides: TGTGCCAGCAGTCTCGGACTAGCGGGGCGAGAGACCCAGTACTTC.

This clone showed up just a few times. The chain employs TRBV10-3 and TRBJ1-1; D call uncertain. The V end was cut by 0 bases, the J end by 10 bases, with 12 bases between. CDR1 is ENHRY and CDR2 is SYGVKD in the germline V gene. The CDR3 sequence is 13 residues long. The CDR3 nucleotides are TGTGCCATCAGTGAGTCGTTTGGGCAGGTAGCTTTCTTT. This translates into CAISESFGQVAFF.

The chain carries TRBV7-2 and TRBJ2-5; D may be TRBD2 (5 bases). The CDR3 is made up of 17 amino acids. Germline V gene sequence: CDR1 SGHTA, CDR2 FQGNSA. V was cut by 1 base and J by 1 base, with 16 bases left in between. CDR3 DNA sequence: TGTGCCAGCAGCTTAGGACGAGCGGCCCGCCTCCAAGAGACCCAGTACTTC. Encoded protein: CASSLGRAARLQETQYF.

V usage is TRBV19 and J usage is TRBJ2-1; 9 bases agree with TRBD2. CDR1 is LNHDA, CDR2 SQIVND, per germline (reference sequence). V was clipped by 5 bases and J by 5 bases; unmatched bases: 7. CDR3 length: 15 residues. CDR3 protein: CASSEGGRGNNEQFF. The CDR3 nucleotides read TGTGCCAGTAGTGAGGGCGGGAGGGGTAACAATGAGCAGTTCTTC.

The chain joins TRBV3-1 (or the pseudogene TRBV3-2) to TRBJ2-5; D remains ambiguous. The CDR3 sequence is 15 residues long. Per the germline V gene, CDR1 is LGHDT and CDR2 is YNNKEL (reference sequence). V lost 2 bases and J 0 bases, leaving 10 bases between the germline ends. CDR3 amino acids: CASSQSSANQETQYF. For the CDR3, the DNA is TGTGCCAGCAGCCAAAGCTCAGCGAACCAAGAGACCCAGTACTTC.

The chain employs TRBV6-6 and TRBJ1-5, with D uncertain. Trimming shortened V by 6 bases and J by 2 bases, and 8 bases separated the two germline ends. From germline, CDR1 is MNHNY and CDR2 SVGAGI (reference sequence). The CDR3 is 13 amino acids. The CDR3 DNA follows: TGTGCCAGCAGCCAACTTGGCAATCAGCCCCAGCATTTT. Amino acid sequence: CASSQLGNQPQHF.

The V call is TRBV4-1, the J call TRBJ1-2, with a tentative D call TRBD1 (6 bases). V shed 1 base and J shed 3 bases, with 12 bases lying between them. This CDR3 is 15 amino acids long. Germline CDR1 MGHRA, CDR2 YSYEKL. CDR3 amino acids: CASSQAPGADYGYTF. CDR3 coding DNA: TGCGCCAGCAGCCAAGCCCCAGGGGCGGACTATGGCTACACCTTC.

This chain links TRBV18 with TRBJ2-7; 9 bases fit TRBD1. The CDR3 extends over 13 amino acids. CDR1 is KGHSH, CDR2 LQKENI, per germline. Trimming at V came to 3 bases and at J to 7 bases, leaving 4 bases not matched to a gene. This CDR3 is CASSPGQGWEQYF. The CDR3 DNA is TGTGCCAGCTCACCTGGACAGGGGTGGGAGCAGTACTTC.

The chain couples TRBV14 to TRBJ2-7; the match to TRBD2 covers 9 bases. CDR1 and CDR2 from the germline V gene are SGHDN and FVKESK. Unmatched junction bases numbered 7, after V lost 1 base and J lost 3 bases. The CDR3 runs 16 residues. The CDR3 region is CASSQGPASGIYEQYF. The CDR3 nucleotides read TGTGCCAGCAGCCAAGGACCGGCTAGCGGGATCTACGAGCAGTACTTC.

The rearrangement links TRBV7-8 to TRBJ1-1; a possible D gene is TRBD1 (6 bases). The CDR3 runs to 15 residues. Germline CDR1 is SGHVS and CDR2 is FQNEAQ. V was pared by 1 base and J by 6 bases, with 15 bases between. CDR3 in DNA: TGTGCCAGCAGCTTAGGGTCGACAGGCGGGTCTGAAGCTTTCTTT. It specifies CASSLGSTGGSEAFF.

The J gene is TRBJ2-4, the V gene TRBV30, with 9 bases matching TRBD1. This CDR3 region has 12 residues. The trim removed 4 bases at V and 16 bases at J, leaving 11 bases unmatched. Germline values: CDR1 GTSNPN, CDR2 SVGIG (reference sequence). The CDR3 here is CAWTTVDRGNYF. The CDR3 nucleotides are TGTGCCTGGACCACCGTCGACAGGGGGAATTACTTC.

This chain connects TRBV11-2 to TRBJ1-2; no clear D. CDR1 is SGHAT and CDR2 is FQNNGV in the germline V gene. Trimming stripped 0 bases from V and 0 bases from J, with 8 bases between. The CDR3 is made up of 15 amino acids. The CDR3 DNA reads TGTGCCAGCAGCTTAGAACAGACAACTAACTATGGCTACACCTTC. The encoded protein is CASSLEQTTNYGYTF.

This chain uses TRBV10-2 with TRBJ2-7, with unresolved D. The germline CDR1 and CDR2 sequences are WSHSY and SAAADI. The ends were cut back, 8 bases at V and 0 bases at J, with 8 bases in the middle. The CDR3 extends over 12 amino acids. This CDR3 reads CASGPNSYEQYF. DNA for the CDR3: TGCGCCAGCGGGCCTAACTCCTACGAGCAGTACTTC.

CDR3 in DNA: TGCGCCAGCAGCCAAGATTTAGAGGGGGGGTACAATGAGCAGTTCTTC. As protein: CASSQDLEGGYNEQFF. The chain employs TRBV4-1 and TRBJ2-1; a possible D gene is TRBD2 (7 bases). Trimming took 0 bases from V and 4 from J, leaving 13 bases between them. The germline CDR1 and CDR2 sequences are MGHRA and YSYEKL. The CDR3 contains 16 residues.

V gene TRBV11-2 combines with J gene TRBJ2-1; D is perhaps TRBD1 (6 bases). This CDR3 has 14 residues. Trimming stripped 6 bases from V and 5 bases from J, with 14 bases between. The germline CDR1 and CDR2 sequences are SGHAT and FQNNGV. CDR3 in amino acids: CASRAGTSHNEQFF. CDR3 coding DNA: TGTGCCAGCAGGGCCGGGACAAGCCACAATGAGCAGTTCTTC.

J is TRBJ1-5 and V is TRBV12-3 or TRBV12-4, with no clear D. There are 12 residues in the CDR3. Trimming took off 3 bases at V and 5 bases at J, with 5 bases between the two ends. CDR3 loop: CASSLSDQPQHF. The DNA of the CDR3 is TGTGCCAGCAGTTTGAGTGATCAGCCCCAGCATTTT.

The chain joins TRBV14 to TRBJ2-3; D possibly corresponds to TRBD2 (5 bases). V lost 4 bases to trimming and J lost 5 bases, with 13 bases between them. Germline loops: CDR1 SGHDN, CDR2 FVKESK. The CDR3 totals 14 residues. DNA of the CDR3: TGTGCCAGCAGCCTCGGACGAGGAGGAGATACGCAGTATTTT. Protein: CASSLGRGGDTQYF.

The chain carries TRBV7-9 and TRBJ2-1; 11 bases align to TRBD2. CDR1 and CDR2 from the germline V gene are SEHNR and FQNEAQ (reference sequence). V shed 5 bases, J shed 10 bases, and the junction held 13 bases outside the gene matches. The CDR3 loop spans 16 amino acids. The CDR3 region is CASSTGLAGPISEQFF. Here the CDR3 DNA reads TGTGCCAGCAGCACAGGACTAGCGGGTCCTATCAGCGAGCAGTTCTTC.

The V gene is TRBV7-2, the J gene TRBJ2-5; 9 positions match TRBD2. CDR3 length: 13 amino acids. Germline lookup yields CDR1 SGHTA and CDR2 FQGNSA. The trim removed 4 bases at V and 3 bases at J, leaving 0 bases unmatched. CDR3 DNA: TGTGCCAGCAGCTCTAGCGGGGAAGAGACCCAGTACTTC. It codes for CASSSSGEETQYF. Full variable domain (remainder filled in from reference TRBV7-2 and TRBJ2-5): GAGVSQSPSNKVTEKGKDVELRCDPISGHTALYWYRQSLGQGLEFLIYFQGNSAPDKSGLPSDRFSAERTGGSVSTLTIQRTQQEDSAVYLCASSSSGEETQYFGPGTRLLVL.

As DNA, the CDR3 is TGTGCCAGCAGGGGGGCCAGCAACACCGGGGAGCTGTTTTTT. It specifies CASRGASNTGELFF. The J gene is TRBJ2-2, the V gene TRBV6-5, with a weak D call TRBD1 (6 bases). The CDR3 length is 14 residues. CDR1 and CDR2 (germline): MNHEY, SVGAGI. V lost 6 bases to trimming and J lost 2 bases, with 10 bases between them.

DNA of the CDR3: TGCGCCAGCAGTCGCTCCTTAAGGTCCCGGAGTTCCTATAATTCACCCCTCCACTTT. Protein sequence: CASSRSLRSRSSYNSPLHF. This chain joins TRBV4-3 and TRBJ1-6; D is ambiguous. Germline CDR1 and CDR2: LGHNA and YSLEER. V dropped 6 bases and J dropped 1 base, with 22 bases sitting between them. The CDR3 extends over 19 amino acids.